This T cell receptor (beta chain) was identified in a study of blood T cell repertoires in COVID-19. The CDR3 sequence is 13 residues long. The V end lost 0 bases, the J end lost 2 bases, and 4 bases lay between the germline ends. Germline V gene lookup returns CDR1 SGHAT and CDR2 FQNNGV. In the original processing: The authors estimated nucleated cell counts from reference gene primer amplification. Using immunoSEQ multiplex PCR, the repertoire was profiled, and TCRdb retains in-frame clones only, with some absent. V, J and clone size derive from that table, while D and trimming were established from the DNA sequence. The sample shows 65,000 to 90,000 clones, 80% to 90% of them seen only once.

The rearrangement links TRBV11-2 to TRBJ2-5, with D hard to call. The sequence derives from a woman between 18 and 29 years old with acute or convalescent COVID-19. Sequencing was performed on peripheral blood. CDR3 nucleotides: TGTGCCAGCAGCTTAGACAGACAAGAGACCCAGTACTTC. Translating it yields CASSLDRQETQYF.